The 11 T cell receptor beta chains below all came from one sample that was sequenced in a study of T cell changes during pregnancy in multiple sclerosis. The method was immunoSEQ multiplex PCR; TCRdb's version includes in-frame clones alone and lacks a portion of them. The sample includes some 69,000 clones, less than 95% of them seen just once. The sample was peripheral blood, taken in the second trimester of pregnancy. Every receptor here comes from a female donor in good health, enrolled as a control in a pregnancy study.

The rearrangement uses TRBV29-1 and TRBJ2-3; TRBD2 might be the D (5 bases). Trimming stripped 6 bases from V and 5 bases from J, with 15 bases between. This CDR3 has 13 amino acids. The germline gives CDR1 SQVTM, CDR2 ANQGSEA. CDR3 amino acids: CSVKRSRGDTQYF. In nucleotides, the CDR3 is TGCAGCGTGAAGCGGTCGCGTGGAGATACGCAGTATTTT.

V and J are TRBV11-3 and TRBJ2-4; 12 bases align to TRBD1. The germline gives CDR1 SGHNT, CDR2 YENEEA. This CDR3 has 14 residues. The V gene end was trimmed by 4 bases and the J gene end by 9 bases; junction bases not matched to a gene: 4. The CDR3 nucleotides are TGTGCCAGCAGCTCCGGGACAGGGGGCTCCATTCAGTACTTC. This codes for CASSSGTGGSIQYF.

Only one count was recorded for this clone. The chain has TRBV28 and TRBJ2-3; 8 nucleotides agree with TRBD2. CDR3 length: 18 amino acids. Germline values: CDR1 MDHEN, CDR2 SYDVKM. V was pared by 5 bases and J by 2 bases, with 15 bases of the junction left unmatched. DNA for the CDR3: TGTGCCAGCAGTCTTTTCCTTCTACGGCGGGAGGTCACAGATACGCAGTATTTT. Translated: CASSLFLLRREVTDTQYF.

The CDR3 DNA reads as TGTGCCAGCAGCGGGGCGTTGAACACTGAAGCTTTCTTT. Its protein is CASSGALNTEAFF. This sequence joins TRBV7-3 and TRBJ1-1; D may be TRBD1 (5 bases). V lost 5 bases to trimming and J lost 0 bases, with 7 bases between them. The CDR3 covers 13 residues. The germline gives CDR1 SGHTA, CDR2 FQGTGA. Using reference TRBV7-3 and TRBJ1-1 for the parts outside the CDR3, the full variable domain is GAGVSQTPSNKVTEKGKYVELRCDPISGHTALYWYRQSLGQGPEFLIYFQGTGAADDSGLPNDRFFAVRPEGSVSTLKIQRTERGDSAVYLCASSGALNTEAFFGQGTRLTVV.

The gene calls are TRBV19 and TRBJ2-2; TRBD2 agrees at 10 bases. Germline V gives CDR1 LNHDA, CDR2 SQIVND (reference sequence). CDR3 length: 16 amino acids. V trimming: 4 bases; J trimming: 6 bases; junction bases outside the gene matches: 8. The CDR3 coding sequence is TGTGCCAGTAGTACCTTAGCGGGAGGTATGGCCGGGGAGCTGTTTTTT. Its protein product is CASSTLAGGMAGELFF.

The CDR3 is CASRGQGASGYTF. The CDR3 DNA sequence: TGTGCCAGTAGGGGACAGGGGGCATCTGGCTACACCTTC. The chain combines TRBV27 with TRBJ1-2; 12 positions match TRBD1. Germline CDR1 reads MNHEY; CDR2 reads SMNVEV (reference sequence). V was clipped by 9 bases and J by 7 bases; unmatched bases: 6. The CDR3 sequence is 13 residues long.

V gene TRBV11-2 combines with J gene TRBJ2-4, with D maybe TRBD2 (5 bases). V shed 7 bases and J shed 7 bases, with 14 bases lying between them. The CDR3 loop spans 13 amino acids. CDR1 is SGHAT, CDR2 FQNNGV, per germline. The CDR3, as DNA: TGTGCCAGCAAGAGGGCCCTCGCTAACATTCAGTACTTC. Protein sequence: CASKRALANIQYF.

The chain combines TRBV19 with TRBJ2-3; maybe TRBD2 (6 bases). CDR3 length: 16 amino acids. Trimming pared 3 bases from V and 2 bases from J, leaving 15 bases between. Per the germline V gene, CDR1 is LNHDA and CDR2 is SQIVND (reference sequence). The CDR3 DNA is TGTGCCAGTAGTATCGGGACTCGGAGCCTCACAGATACGCAGTATTTT. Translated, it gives CASSIGTRSLTDTQYF.

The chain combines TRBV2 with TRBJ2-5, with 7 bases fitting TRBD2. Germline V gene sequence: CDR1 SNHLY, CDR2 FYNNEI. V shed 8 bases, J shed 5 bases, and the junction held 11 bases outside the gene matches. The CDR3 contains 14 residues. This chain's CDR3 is CASSLGRAEETQYF. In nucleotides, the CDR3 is TGTGCCAGCTCCCTAGGGAGGGCAGAGGAGACCCAGTACTTC.

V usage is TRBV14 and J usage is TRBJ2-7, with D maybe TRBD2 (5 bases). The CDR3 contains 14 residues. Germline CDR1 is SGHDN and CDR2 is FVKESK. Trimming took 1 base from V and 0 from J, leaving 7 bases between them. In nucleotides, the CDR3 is TGTGCCAGCAGCCAAGGGCGGGCCTCCTACGAGCAGTACTTC. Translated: CASSQGRASYEQYF.

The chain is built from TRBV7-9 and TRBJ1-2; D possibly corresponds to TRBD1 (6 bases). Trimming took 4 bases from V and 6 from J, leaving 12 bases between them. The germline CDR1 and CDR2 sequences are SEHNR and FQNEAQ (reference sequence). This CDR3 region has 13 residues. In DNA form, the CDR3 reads TGTGCCAGCAGCTCTCGGGCAGGGGATGGCTACACCTTC. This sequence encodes CASSSRAGDGYTF.